This T cell receptor (beta chain) was obtained from a study of cytomegalovirus exposure and HLA in healthy donors. Whole-study findings and limits: The only immune exposure information that was available was CMV serostatus. In vitro, three CMV-associated chains proved specific for CMV antigens. According to an earlier analysis, most TCR beta V segments yielded productive rearrangements about 87% or about 30% of the time.

Of note for this clone: Its target is unknown.

PCR involved 60 Vbeta and 13 Jbeta primers. Assay: immunoSEQ multiplex PCR; the TCRdb copy retains only in-frame clones and omits some. The sample includes about 300,000 clones, around 86% of them seen just once. This TCR was sampled from a middle-aged man in good health and CMV-seropositive. Sequences were obtained from PBMCs.

CDR3 nucleotide sequence: TGCAGCGCTGCCGGGACAGGAGATAGCACAGATACGCAGTATTTT. Translation gives CSAAGTGDSTDTQYF. The gene calls are TRBV29-1 and TRBJ2-3; 8 bases are a match to TRBD1. Germline V lookup: CDR1 SQVTM, CDR2 ANQGSEA. V was clipped by 7 bases and J by 0 bases; unmatched bases: 9. There are 15 residues in the CDR3.